This is a list of T cell receptor beta chains from one sample in a study of identical twins. MiXCR was run by TCRdb on the 5' RACE reads, yielding one entry per CDR3 protein. The sample gives hundreds of thousands of distinct CDR3 sequences, approximately 18% of which show up once; 13% is in the top ten. The same sample was also studied in work on T cells expressing NK-cell markers.

The sequenced sample consisted of PBMCs. The receptors were gathered from a woman between 18 and 30 years old in good health. Each CDR3 is given without its conserved first and last residue. Fields, in order: V gene, J gene, D gene, CDR3 protein. The D gene is left open where the match is weak.

V gene: TRBV20-1
J gene: TRBJ2-2
D gene: NA
CDR3 protein: SASDITAGHTGELF

V gene: TRBV7-9
J gene: TRBJ2-7
D gene: NA
CDR3 protein: ASSLEAAQQY

V gene: TRBV5-1
J gene: TRBJ2-2
D gene: TRBD1
CDR3 protein: ASSLYGTGATGELF

V gene: TRBV5-5
J gene: TRBJ1-5
D gene: NA
CDR3 protein: ASRPGVGNQPQH

V gene: TRBV6-5
J gene: TRBJ2-5
D gene: NA
CDR3 protein: ASSWRGGQGETQY

V gene: TRBV27
J gene: TRBJ2-3
D gene: NA
CDR3 protein: ASSPRTLPGSYPTQY

V gene: TRBV2
J gene: TRBJ2-1
D gene: TRBD2
CDR3 protein: AISSRGTSDSYNEQF

V gene: TRBV10-3
J gene: TRBJ2-2
D gene: TRBD2
CDR3 protein: AISESVLAGSLTGELF

V gene: TRBV20-1
J gene: TRBJ2-7
D gene: NA
CDR3 protein: SPVAGNNEQY

V gene: TRBV5-1
J gene: TRBJ2-7
D gene: NA
CDR3 protein: ASSFGGEAYEQY

V gene: TRBV6-2/TRBV6-3
J gene: TRBJ2-7
D gene: TRBD2
CDR3 protein: ASNELADPYEQY

V gene: TRBV7-9
J gene: TRBJ1-4
D gene: NA
CDR3 protein: ASSSSTGRRKKLF

V gene: TRBV10-3
J gene: TRBJ2-1
D gene: TRBD1
CDR3 protein: AIRPDRGNEQF

V gene: TRBV5-1
J gene: TRBJ2-6
D gene: TRBD1
CDR3 protein: ASSSKQGAGANVLT

V gene: TRBV28
J gene: TRBJ2-7
D gene: NA
CDR3 protein: ASRRNRVEY

V gene: TRBV12-3/TRBV12-4
J gene: TRBJ2-3
D gene: TRBD2
CDR3 protein: AFSRRTGTSGGASDTQY

V gene: TRBV7-2
J gene: TRBJ2-2
D gene: NA
CDR3 protein: ASSRQGPYTGELF

V gene: TRBV5-1
J gene: TRBJ2-7
D gene: NA
CDR3 protein: ASSGGPAYEQY

V gene: TRBV12-3/TRBV12-4
J gene: TRBJ1-2
D gene: NA
CDR3 protein: ASSLWGEYGYT

V gene: TRBV5-6
J gene: TRBJ1-2
D gene: NA
CDR3 protein: ASSLRAYGYT

V gene: TRBV7-2
J gene: TRBJ1-6
D gene: TRBD1
CDR3 protein: ASSLGQGSVSPLH

V gene: TRBV20-1
J gene: TRBJ1-2
D gene: TRBD1
CDR3 protein: SATRQGTGYT

V gene: TRBV7-3
J gene: TRBJ2-1
D gene: NA
CDR3 protein: ASSLSRASRGKF

V gene: TRBV5-1
J gene: TRBJ1-1
D gene: NA
CDR3 protein: ASGYRANTEAF

V gene: TRBV7-2
J gene: TRBJ2-2
D gene: NA
CDR3 protein: ASSKEGLVNGELF

V gene: TRBV9
J gene: TRBJ2-1
D gene: TRBD2
CDR3 protein: ASSASGTSGGGHNEQF

V gene: TRBV12-3/TRBV12-4
J gene: TRBJ2-7
D gene: TRBD1
CDR3 protein: ASSPDRDRTYEQY

V gene: TRBV6-2/TRBV6-3
J gene: TRBJ1-2
D gene: TRBD1
CDR3 protein: ASSLGQKSNYGYT

V gene: TRBV29-1
J gene: TRBJ1-1
D gene: NA
CDR3 protein: SADLGFTNTEAF

V gene: TRBV20-1
J gene: TRBJ2-7
D gene: NA
CDR3 protein: SAPTREGASSYEQY

V gene: TRBV6-1
J gene: TRBJ2-1
D gene: TRBD2
CDR3 protein: ASSPRSGGARNRGEQF

V gene: TRBV12-3/TRBV12-4
J gene: TRBJ2-3
D gene: NA
CDR3 protein: ASMELGTDTQY

V gene: TRBV24-1
J gene: TRBJ2-5
D gene: TRBD2
CDR3 protein: ATSDSTSGYQETQY

V gene: TRBV12-3/TRBV12-4
J gene: TRBJ2-7
D gene: TRBD2
CDR3 protein: ASSLIAGGGPYEQY

V gene: TRBV11-3
J gene: TRBJ2-7
D gene: NA
CDR3 protein: AGRWGPCPYEQY

V gene: TRBV5-1
J gene: TRBJ1-2
D gene: NA
CDR3 protein: ASSLPQESYGYT

V gene: TRBV7-2
J gene: TRBJ2-3
D gene: TRBD2
CDR3 protein: ASSVGLAVSTDTQY

V gene: TRBV9
J gene: TRBJ2-7
D gene: NA
CDR3 protein: ASSPQQGAYEQY

V gene: TRBV5-1
J gene: TRBJ2-2
D gene: NA
CDR3 protein: ASTRDVANTGELF

V gene: TRBV7-9
J gene: TRBJ1-2
D gene: NA
CDR3 protein: ASSLMRTPNYGYT

V gene: TRBV28
J gene: TRBJ2-2
D gene: NA
CDR3 protein: ASSSLDFANTGELF

V gene: TRBV20-1
J gene: TRBJ2-2
D gene: TRBD1
CDR3 protein: SARDRGSAGELF

V gene: TRBV20-1
J gene: TRBJ1-5
D gene: NA
CDR3 protein: SARDRGWRQPQH

V gene: TRBV20-1
J gene: TRBJ2-1
D gene: TRBD2
CDR3 protein: SATKGLAGWSSYNEQF

V gene: TRBV7-3
J gene: TRBJ1-6
D gene: NA
CDR3 protein: ASSLLGFPLH

V gene: TRBV12-3/TRBV12-4
J gene: TRBJ2-2
D gene: NA
CDR3 protein: ASCSSDTGELF

V gene: TRBV6-5
J gene: TRBJ2-7
D gene: NA
CDR3 protein: ASSLVGRRIYEQY

V gene: TRBV5-5
J gene: TRBJ2-2
D gene: NA
CDR3 protein: ASSLGGLEELF

V gene: TRBV20-1
J gene: TRBJ2-7
D gene: NA
CDR3 protein: SASRANSYEQY

V gene: TRBV29-1
J gene: TRBJ2-2
D gene: NA
CDR3 protein: SVTINTGELF

V gene: TRBV3-1
J gene: TRBJ2-2
D gene: TRBD2
CDR3 protein: ASSQERARAGGTGELF

V gene: TRBV6-5
J gene: TRBJ2-1
D gene: TRBD2
CDR3 protein: ASSYFTSGHEQF

V gene: TRBV7-2
J gene: TRBJ2-7
D gene: TRBD2
CDR3 protein: ASSIPGLAGYEQY

V gene: TRBV7-2
J gene: TRBJ2-1
D gene: NA
CDR3 protein: ASSSTRDQQF

V gene: TRBV7-2
J gene: TRBJ2-1
D gene: NA
CDR3 protein: ASSPTRTGEQF

V gene: TRBV20-1
J gene: TRBJ2-3
D gene: TRBD2
CDR3 protein: SASILTSGGTDTQY

V gene: TRBV25-1
J gene: TRBJ1-1
D gene: TRBD1
CDR3 protein: ASRAGGRTEAF

V gene: TRBV27
J gene: TRBJ2-6
D gene: TRBD1
CDR3 protein: ASSFNGLGQGFGGANVLT

V gene: TRBV7-9
J gene: TRBJ1-1
D gene: NA
CDR3 protein: ASSWTENTEAF

V gene: TRBV12-3/TRBV12-4
J gene: TRBJ1-5
D gene: NA
CDR3 protein: ASNLGGNQPQH